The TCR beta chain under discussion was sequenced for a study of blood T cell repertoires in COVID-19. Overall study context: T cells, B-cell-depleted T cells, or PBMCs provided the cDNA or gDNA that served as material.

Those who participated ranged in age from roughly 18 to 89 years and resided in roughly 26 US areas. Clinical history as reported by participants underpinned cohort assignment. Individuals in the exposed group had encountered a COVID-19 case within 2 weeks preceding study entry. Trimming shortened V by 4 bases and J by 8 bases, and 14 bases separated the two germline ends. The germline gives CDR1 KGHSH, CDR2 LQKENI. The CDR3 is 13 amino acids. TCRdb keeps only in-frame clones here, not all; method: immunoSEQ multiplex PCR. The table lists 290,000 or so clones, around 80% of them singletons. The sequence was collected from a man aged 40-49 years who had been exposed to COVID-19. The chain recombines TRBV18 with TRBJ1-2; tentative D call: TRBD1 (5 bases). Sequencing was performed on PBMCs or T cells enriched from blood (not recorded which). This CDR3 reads CASSLDTVSGYTF. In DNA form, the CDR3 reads TGTGCCAGCTCACTGGACACGGTCTCCGGCTACACCTTC.